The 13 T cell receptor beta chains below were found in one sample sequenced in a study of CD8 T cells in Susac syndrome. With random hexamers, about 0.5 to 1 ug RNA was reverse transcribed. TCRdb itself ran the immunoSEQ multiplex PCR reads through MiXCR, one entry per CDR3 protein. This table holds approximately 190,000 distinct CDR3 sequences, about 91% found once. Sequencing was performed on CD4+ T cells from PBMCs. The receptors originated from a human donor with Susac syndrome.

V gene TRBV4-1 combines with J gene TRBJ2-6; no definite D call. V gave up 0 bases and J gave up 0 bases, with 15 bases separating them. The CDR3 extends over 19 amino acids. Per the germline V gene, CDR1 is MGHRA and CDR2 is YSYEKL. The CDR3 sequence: CASSQDVIDSRSGANVLTF. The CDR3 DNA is TGCGCCAGCAGCCAAGATGTAATCGACTCACGCTCTGGGGCCAACGTCCTGACTTTC.

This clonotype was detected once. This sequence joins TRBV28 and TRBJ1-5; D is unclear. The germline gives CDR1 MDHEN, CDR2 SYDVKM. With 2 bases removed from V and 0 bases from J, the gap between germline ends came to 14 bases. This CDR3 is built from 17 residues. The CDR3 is CASSLTSGGNSNQPQHF. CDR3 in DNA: TGTGCCAGCAGTTTAACGTCCGGCGGAAATAGCAATCAGCCCCAGCATTTT.

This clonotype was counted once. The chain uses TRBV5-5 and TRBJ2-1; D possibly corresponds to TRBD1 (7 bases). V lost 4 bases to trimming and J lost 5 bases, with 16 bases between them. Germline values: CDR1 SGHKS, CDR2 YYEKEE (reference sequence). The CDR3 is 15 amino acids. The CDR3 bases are TGTGCCAGCAGCCCGGGGGACAGACAAGACAATGAGCAGTTCTTC. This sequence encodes CASSPGDRQDNEQFF.

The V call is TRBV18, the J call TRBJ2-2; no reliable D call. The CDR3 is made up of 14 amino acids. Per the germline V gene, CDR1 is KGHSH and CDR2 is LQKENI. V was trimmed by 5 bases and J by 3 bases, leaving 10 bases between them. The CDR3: CASSTWTDTGELFF. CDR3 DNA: TGTGCCAGCTCAACATGGACGGACACCGGGGAGCTGTTTTTT.

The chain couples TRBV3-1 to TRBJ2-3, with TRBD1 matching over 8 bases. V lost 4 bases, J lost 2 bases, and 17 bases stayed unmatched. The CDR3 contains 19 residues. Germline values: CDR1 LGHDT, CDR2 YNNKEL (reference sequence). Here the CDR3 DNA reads TGTGCCAGCAGCCCCCTTGGACTTTTTCGGACAGGGACCACAGATACGCAGTATTTT. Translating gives CASSPLGLFRTGTTDTQYF.

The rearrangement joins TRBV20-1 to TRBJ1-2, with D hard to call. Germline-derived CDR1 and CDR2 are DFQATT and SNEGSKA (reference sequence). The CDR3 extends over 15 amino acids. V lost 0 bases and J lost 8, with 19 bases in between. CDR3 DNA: TGCAGTGCTAGAGATCTTGTCAGCGAGTTACGGGGCTACACCTTC. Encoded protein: CSARDLVSELRGYTF.

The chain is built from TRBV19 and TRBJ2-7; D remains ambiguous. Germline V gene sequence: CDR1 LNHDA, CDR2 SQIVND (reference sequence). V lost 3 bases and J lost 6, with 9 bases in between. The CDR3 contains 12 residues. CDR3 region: CASSIWGSEQYF. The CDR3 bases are TGTGCCAGTAGTATTTGGGGAAGCGAGCAGTACTTC.

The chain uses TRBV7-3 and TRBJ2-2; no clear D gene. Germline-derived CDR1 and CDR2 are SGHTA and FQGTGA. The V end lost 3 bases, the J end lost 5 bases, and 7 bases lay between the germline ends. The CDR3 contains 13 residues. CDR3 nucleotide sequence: TGTGCCAGCAGCTTTTCGGAGACCGGGGAGCTGTTTTTT. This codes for CASSFSETGELFF.

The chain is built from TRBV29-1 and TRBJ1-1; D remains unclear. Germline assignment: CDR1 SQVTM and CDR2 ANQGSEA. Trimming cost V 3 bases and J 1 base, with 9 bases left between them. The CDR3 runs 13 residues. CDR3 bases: TGCAGCGTTGAGACCTCGTCGAACACTGAAGCTTTCTTT. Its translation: CSVETSSNTEAFF.

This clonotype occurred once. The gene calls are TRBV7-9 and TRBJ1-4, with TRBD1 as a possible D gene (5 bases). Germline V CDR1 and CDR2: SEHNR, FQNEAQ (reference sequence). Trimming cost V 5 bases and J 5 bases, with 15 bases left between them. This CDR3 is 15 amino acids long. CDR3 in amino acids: CASSLDSRENEKLFF. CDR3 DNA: TGTGCCAGCAGCCTAGACAGCAGAGAAAATGAAAAACTGTTTTTT.

CDR3 protein: CASSGVSGGAYEQYF. The CDR3 DNA reads TGTGCCAGCAGTGGCGTTAGCGGGGGGGCCTACGAGCAGTACTTC. This sequence joins TRBV2 and TRBJ2-7, with 11 bases fitting TRBD2. The germline CDR1 and CDR2 sequences are SNHLY and FYNNEI. Losses at the gene ends were 4 bases for V and 2 bases for J; bases not matched to a gene: 4. The CDR3 spans 15 residues. The complete variable domain, with remaining parts taken from reference TRBV2 and TRBJ2-7, reads EPEVTQTPSHQVTQMGQEVILRCVPISNHLYFYWYRQILGQKVEFLVSFYNNEISEKSEIFDDQFSVERPDGSNFTLKIRSTKLEDSAMYFCASSGVSGGAYEQYFGPGTRLTVT.

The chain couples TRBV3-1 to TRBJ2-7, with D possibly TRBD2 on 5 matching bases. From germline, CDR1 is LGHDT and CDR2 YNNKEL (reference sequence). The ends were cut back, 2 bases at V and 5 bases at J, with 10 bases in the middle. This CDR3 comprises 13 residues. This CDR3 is CASSQSPGNEQYF. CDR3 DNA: TGTGCCAGCAGCCAAAGCCCGGGGAACGAGCAGTACTTC.

The CDR3 region is CSAGSILGNTEAFF. The CDR3 DNA sequence: TGCAGTGCTGGATCAATATTGGGTAACACTGAAGCTTTCTTT. The V gene is TRBV20-1, the J gene TRBJ1-1; D ambiguous. This CDR3 is built from 14 residues. Between the trimmed V and J ends, which lost 5 bases and 2 bases, there was a span of 15 bases. The germline V gene encodes CDR1 DFQATT and CDR2 SNEGSKA (reference sequence).